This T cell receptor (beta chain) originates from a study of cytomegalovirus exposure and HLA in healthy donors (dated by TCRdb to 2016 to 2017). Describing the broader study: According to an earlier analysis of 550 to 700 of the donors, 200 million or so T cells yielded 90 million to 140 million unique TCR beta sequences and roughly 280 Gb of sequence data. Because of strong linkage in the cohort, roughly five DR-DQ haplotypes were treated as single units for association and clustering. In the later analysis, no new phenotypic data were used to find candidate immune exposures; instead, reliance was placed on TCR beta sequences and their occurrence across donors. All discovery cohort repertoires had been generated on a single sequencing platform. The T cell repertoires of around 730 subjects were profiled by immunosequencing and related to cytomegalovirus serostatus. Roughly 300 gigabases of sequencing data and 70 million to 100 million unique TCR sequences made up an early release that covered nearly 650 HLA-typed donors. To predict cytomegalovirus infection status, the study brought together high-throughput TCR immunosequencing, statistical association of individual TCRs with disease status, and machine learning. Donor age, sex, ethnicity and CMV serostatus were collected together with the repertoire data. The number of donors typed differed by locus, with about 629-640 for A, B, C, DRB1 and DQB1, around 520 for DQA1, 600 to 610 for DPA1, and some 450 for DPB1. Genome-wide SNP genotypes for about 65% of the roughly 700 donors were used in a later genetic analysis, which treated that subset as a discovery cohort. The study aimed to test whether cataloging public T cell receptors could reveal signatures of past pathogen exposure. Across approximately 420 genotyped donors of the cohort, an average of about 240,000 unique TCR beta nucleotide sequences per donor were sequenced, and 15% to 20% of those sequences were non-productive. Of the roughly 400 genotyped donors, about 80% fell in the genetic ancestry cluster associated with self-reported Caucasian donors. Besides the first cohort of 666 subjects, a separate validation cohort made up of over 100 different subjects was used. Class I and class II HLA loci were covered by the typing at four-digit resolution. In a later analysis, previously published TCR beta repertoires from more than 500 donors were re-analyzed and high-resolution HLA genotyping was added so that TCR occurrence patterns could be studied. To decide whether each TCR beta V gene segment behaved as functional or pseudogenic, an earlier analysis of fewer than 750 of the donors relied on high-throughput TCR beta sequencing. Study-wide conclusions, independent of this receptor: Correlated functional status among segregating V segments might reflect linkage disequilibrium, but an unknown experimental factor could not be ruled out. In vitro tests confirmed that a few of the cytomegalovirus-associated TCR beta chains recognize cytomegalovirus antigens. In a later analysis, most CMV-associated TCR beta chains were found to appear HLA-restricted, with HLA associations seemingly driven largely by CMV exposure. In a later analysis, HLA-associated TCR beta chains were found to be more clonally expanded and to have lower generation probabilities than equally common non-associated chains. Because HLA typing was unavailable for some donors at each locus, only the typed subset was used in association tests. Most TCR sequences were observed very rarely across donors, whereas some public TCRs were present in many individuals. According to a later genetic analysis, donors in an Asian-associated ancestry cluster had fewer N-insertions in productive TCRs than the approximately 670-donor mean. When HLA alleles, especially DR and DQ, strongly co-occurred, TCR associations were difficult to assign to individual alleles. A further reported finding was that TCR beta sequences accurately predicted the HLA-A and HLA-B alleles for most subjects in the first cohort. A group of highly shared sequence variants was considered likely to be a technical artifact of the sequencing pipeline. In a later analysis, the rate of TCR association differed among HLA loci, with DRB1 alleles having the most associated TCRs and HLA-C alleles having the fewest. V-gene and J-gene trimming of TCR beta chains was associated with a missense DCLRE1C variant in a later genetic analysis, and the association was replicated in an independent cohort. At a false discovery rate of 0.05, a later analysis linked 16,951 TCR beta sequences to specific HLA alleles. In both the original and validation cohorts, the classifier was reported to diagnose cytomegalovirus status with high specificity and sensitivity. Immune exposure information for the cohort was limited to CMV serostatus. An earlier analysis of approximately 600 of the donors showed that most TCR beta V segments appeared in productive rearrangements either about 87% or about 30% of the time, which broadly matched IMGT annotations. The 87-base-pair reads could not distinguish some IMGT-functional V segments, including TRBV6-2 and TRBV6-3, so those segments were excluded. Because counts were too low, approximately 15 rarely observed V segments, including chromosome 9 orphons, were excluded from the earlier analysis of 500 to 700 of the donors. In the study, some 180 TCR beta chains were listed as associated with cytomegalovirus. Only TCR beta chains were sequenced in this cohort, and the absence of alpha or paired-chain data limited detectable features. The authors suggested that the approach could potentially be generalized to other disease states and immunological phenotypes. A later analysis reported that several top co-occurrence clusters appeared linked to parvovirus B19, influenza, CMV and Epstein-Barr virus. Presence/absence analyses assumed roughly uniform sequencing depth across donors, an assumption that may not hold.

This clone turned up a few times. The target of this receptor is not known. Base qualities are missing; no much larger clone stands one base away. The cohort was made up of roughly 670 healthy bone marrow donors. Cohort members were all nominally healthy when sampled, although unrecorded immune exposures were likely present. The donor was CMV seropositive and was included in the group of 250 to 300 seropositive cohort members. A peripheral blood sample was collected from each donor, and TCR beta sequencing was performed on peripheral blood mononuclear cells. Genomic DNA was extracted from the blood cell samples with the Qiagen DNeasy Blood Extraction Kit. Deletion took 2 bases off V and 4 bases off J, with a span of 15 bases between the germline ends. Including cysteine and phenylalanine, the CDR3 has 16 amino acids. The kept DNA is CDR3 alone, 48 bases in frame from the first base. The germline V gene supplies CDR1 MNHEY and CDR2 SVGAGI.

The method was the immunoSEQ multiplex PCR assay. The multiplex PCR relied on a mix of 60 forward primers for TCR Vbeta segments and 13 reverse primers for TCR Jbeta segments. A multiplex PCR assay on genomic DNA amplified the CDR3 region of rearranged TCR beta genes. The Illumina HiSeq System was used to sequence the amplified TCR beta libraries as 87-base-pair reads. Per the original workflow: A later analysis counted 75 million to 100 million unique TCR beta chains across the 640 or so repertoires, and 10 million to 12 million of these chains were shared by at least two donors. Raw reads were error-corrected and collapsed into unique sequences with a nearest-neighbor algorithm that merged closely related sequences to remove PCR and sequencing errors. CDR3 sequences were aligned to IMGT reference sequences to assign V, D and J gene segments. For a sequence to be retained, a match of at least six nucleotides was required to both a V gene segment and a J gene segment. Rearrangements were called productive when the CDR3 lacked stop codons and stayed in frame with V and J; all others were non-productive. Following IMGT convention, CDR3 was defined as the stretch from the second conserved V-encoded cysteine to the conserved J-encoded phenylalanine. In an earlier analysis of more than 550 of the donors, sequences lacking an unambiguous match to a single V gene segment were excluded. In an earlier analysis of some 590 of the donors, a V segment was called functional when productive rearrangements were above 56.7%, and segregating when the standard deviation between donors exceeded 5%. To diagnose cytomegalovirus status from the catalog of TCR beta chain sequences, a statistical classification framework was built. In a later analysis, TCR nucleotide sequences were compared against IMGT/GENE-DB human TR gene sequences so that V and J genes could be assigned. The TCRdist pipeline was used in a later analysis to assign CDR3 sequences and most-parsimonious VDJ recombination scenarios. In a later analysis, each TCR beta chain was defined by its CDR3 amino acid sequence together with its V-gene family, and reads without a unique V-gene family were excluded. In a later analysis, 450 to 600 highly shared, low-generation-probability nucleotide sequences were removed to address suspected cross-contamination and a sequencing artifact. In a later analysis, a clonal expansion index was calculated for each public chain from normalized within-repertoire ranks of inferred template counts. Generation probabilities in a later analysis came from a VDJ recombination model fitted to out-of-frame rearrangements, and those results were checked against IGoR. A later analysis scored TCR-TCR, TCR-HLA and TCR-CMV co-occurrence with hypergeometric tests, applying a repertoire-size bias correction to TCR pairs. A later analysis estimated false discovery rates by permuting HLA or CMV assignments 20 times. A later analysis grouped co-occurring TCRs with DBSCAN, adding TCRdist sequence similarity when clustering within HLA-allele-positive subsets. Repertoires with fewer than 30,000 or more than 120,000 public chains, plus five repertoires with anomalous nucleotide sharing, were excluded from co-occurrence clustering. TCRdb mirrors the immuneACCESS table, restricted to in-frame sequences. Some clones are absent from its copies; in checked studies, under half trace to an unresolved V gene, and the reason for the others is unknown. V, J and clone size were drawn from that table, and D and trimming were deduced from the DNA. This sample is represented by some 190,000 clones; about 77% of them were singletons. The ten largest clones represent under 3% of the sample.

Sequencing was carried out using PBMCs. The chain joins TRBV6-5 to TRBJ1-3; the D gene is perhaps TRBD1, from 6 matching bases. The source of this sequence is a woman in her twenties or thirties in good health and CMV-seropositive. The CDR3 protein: CASSYNREFAGNTIYF. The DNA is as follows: TGTGCCAGCAGTTACAACAGGGAGTTCGCCGGAAACACCATATATTTT.